These 5 T cell receptor beta chains were sequenced from one sample in a study of blood T cell repertoires in COVID-19. Profiled with immunoSEQ multiplex PCR; TCRdb holds only in-frame clones, not every one. The sample consists of 15,000 to 20,000 clones, roughly three quarters of them appearing once. Specimen: peripheral blood. The source is a man aged 55 to 70 with acute or convalescent COVID-19.

This clone was counted between two and nine times. The rearrangement joins TRBV20-1 to TRBJ1-1, with D possibly TRBD1 on 5 matching bases. The V gene's germline CDR1 is DFQATT and CDR2 SNEGSKA (reference sequence). The CDR3 totals 11 residues. Trimming shortened V by 7 bases and J by 2 bases, and 8 bases separated the two germline ends. The CDR3 loop reads CSGTINTEAFF. In nucleotides, the CDR3 is TGCAGTGGGACAATCAACACTGAAGCTTTCTTT.

V usage is TRBV20-1 and J usage is TRBJ2-7; 10 bases are shared with TRBD2. After removal of 3 bases from V and 5 bases from J, the junction contained 10 bases not matched to a gene. The germline V gene encodes CDR1 DFQATT and CDR2 SNEGSKA (reference sequence). The CDR3 consists of 15 residues. The CDR3 region is CSASRVAGGRDEQYF. As DNA, the CDR3 is TGCAGTGCTAGTCGGGTAGCGGGGGGTCGAGACGAGCAGTACTTC.

The CDR3 spells CASSFNSGTEAFF. CDR3 DNA: TGTGCCAGCAGCTTCAACAGTGGGACTGAAGCTTTCTTT. V and J are TRBV7-9 and TRBJ1-1; D is uncertain. Trimming pared 3 bases from V and 5 bases from J, leaving 10 bases between. Per germline, CDR1 SEHNR and CDR2 FQNEAQ (reference sequence). This CDR3 has 13 residues.

V and J are TRBV4-1 and TRBJ1-6; 7 bases align to TRBD1. V shed 0 bases, J shed 4 bases, and the junction held 9 bases outside the gene matches. This CDR3 contains 18 residues. Germline CDR1 MGHRA, CDR2 YSYEKL. The CDR3 sequence is CASSQDRAGGFYNSPLHF. The CDR3 coding sequence is TGCGCCAGCAGCCAAGACCGGGCAGGGGGTTTTTATAATTCACCCCTCCACTTT.

The J gene is TRBJ2-7, the V gene TRBV5-4; maybe TRBD2 (6 bases). Germline V gene data show CDR1 as SGHNT and CDR2 as YYREEE (reference sequence). Trimming took 0 bases from V and 2 from J, leaving 9 bases between them. The CDR3 is made up of 14 amino acids. The CDR3: CASSLGRGPYEQYF. CDR3 nucleotides: TGTGCCAGCAGCTTGGGGAGGGGACCCTACGAGCAGTACTTC.